A single sample gave rise to the 28 T cell receptor beta chains below, sequenced in a study of blood T cell repertoires in COVID-19. Profiled with immunoSEQ multiplex PCR; TCRdb holds only in-frame clones, not every one. The sample holds around 160,000 clones, approximately 88% seen once. Sequenced sample: PBMCs or T cells enriched from blood (not recorded which). These receptors were obtained from a woman in her sixties or seventies who had recovered from COVID-19.

V and J are TRBV18 and TRBJ2-5; D remains ambiguous. Germline values: CDR1 KGHSH, CDR2 LQKENI. The CDR3 covers 14 residues. V gave up 0 bases and J gave up 5 bases, with 10 bases separating them. The CDR3 is CASSPPVSRETQYF. In nucleotides, the CDR3 is TGTGCCAGCTCACCACCGGTTAGCCGCGAGACCCAGTACTTC.

Only one count was recorded for this clone. The chain joins TRBV10-2 to TRBJ1-6; D unresolved. This CDR3 is 15 amino acids long. Between the trimmed V and J ends, which lost 6 bases and 4 bases, there was a span of 13 bases. Germline V CDR1 and CDR2: WSHSY, SAAADI. Here the CDR3 DNA reads TGCGCCAGCAGGTTCTTAGCCGAGTATAATTCACCCCTCCACTTT. Its translation: CASRFLAEYNSPLHF.

V and J are TRBV7-6 and TRBJ1-3, with D uncertain. Germline lookup yields CDR1 SGHVS and CDR2 FNYEAQ. Trimming shortened V by 5 bases and J by 2 bases, and 16 bases separated the two germline ends. This CDR3 is built from 16 residues. The DNA of the CDR3 is TGTGCCAGCAGCGCAGAGGTCGGATCTACTGGAAACACCATATATTTT. Its translation is CASSAEVGSTGNTIYF.

CDR3 DNA: TGTGCCAGCAGCCAAGGTGGACAGGGAGGCACTGAAGCTTTCTTT. Translating gives CASSQGGQGGTEAFF. The genes are TRBV3-1 (or the pseudogene TRBV3-2) and TRBJ1-1, with TRBD1 matching over 8 bases. The CDR3 extends over 15 amino acids. The germline V gene encodes CDR1 LGHDT and CDR2 YNNKEL (reference sequence). V trimming: 1 base; J trimming: 4 bases; junction bases outside the gene matches: 5.

This clone was recorded only once. J is TRBJ2-1 and V is TRBV9, with 9 bases matching TRBD2. The CDR3 has 15 amino acids. Germline trimming cut 9 bases from V and 5 bases from J; bases unmatched to any gene: 12. The germline V gene encodes CDR1 SGDLS and CDR2 YYNGEE. In DNA, the CDR3 is TGTGCCACCTCGGTTGGCGGGGGGGACCACAATGAGCAGTTCTTC. Protein sequence: CATSVGGGDHNEQFF.

Many counts were recorded for this clone. The gene calls are TRBV12-5 and TRBJ1-1, with no clear D. The CDR3 totals 14 residues. Trimming removed 3 bases from V and 0 bases from J, with 8 bases in between. From germline, CDR1 is LGHNT and CDR2 FRNRAP. The CDR3 bases are TGTGCTAGTGGTTTATGGGCACTGAACACTGAAGCTTTCTTT. Translating gives CASGLWALNTEAFF. The whole variable domain, remainder taken from reference TRBV12-5 and TRBJ1-1, is DARVTQTPRHKVTEMGQEVTMRCQPILGHNTVFWYRQTMMQGLELLAYFRNRAPLDDSGMPKDRFSAEMPDATLATLKIQPSEPRDSAVYFCASGLWALNTEAFFGQGTRLTVV.

The chain couples TRBV3-1 (or the pseudogene TRBV3-2) to TRBJ2-7; D is unclear. Germline CDR1 reads LGHDT; CDR2 reads YNNKEL (reference sequence). The V and J ends lost 4 bases and 1 base respectively, with 8 bases between them. The CDR3 is 13 residues long. The CDR3 loop is CASSPRGSYEQYF. The CDR3 DNA follows: TGTGCCAGCAGCCCTCGAGGATCCTACGAGCAGTACTTC.

This rearrangement joins TRBV6-1 to TRBJ1-2, with 7 bases lining up with TRBD1. CDR3 length: 14 residues. Germline V gene data show CDR1 as MNHNS and CDR2 as SASEGT. With 1 base clipped from V and 3 bases from J, the junction kept 2 bases outside the gene matches. This chain's CDR3 is CASSEGRGDYGYTF. As DNA, the CDR3 is TGTGCCAGCAGTGAAGGCAGGGGGGACTATGGCTACACCTTC.

The chain combines TRBV6-5 with TRBJ1-5; D is possibly TRBD1 (5 bases). The CDR3 is 13 amino acids. Per the germline V gene, CDR1 is MNHEY and CDR2 is SVGAGI. The V gene lost 6 bases and the J gene lost 6 bases, with 12 bases spanning the gap. The CDR3 loop reads CASSDSLSQPQHF. In DNA, the CDR3 is TGTGCCAGCAGCGACAGTTTAAGTCAGCCCCAGCATTTT.

For this clone: This sample also contains other DNA sequences that code for the same CDR3. The rearrangement links TRBV7-3 to TRBJ2-2; the D is unclear. Germline V gene data show CDR1 as SGHTA and CDR2 as FQGTGA. Between the trimmed V and J ends, which lost 2 bases and 5 bases, there was a span of 3 bases. The CDR3 consists of 12 residues. CDR3 in amino acids: CASSLLTGELFF. The CDR3 DNA reads as TGTGCCAGCAGCTTATTAACCGGGGAGCTGTTTTTT.

This chain links TRBV4-1 with TRBJ1-2; the match to TRBD1 covers 7 bases. The CDR3 has 16 residues. The trim removed 1 base at V and 0 bases at J, leaving 5 bases unmatched. Germline V gene data show CDR1 as MGHRA and CDR2 as YSYEKL. CDR3 sequence reads: CASSQGRDSSNYGYTF. Here the CDR3 DNA reads TGCGCCAGCAGCCAAGGCCGGGACAGCTCTAACTATGGCTACACCTTC.

The genes are TRBV24-1 and TRBJ2-7; D is unresolved. Trimming left V 0 bases short and J 2 bases short, with 7 bases between. CDR1 is KGHDR, CDR2 SFDVKD, per germline. This CDR3 spans 14 amino acids. CDR3 sequence reads: CATSDLGLAYEQYF. Written as DNA, the CDR3 is TGTGCCACCAGTGATTTGGGCCTTGCCTACGAGCAGTACTTC.

The chain employs TRBV18 and TRBJ1-1, with TRBD1 as a possible D gene (6 bases). The CDR3 spans 13 residues. Deletions cut 6 bases from V and 8 bases from J, with 16 bases between. Germline V gene sequence: CDR1 KGHSH, CDR2 LQKENI. The CDR3 DNA is TGTGCCAGCTCTCCGGGGGGGCGCCGAGAAGCTTTCTTT. Protein sequence: CASSPGGRREAFF.

The V gene is TRBV11-2, the J gene TRBJ2-1, with 8 bases aligning to TRBD1. The CDR3 extends over 15 amino acids. J was trimmed by 2 bases and V by 5 bases; bases with no gene match: 5. The germline CDR1 and CDR2 sequences are SGHAT and FQNNGV. The CDR3 nucleotides read TGTGCCAGCAGCCCGGGACAGGCGACCTACAATGAGCAGTTCTTC. Protein product: CASSPGQATYNEQFF. The full variable domain, with the rest looked up from reference TRBV11-2 and TRBJ2-1, is EAGVAQSPRYKIIEKRQSVAFWCNPISGHATLYWYQQILGQGPKLLIQFQNNGVVDDSQLPKDRFSAERLKGVDSTLKIQPAKLEDSAVYLCASSPGQATYNEQFFGPGTRLTVL.

This rearrangement joins TRBV2 to TRBJ1-2; 9 bases line up with TRBD1. Germline V CDR1 and CDR2: SNHLY, FYNNEI. The V segment lost 11 bases and the J segment 7 bases; nucleotides outside the gene matches: 11. This CDR3 is built from 13 residues. Here the CDR3 reads CASQRDRDSGYTF. CDR3 nucleotide sequence: TGTGCCTCTCAAAGGGACAGGGACAGTGGCTACACCTTC.

This clone was seen a few times. The chain is built from TRBV29-1 and TRBJ2-2; 8 positions match TRBD1. The trim removed 4 bases at V and 7 bases at J, leaving 5 bases unmatched. Germline V gene sequence: CDR1 SQVTM, CDR2 ANQGSEA. The CDR3 length is 13 residues. The CDR3 spells CSVGRGLGGELFF. The DNA for the CDR3 is TGCAGCGTTGGCAGGGGGCTAGGCGGGGAGCTGTTTTTT.

V gene TRBV5-4 combines with J gene TRBJ2-2, with 8 bases identical to TRBD2. The V and J ends lost 6 bases and 6 bases, in that order; junction bases with no gene match: 4. The CDR3 is made up of 13 amino acids. The germline V gene encodes CDR1 SGHNT and CDR2 YYREEE (reference sequence). CDR3 amino acids: CASTQREPGELFF. For the CDR3, the DNA is TGTGCCAGCACCCAGCGGGAGCCCGGGGAGCTGTTTTTT.

The J gene is TRBJ1-1, the V gene TRBV5-1, with 10 bases fitting TRBD1. In germline, CDR1 is SGHRS, CDR2 YFSETQ. This CDR3 contains 15 residues. Losses at the gene ends were 5 bases for V and 5 bases for J; bases not matched to a gene: 9. The CDR3 region has the DNA TGCGCCAGCAGTCCTGGACAGGGGGATTTAACTGAAGCTTTCTTT. This codes for CASSPGQGDLTEAFF. Drawing the rest from reference TRBV5-1 and TRBJ1-1, the complete variable domain is KAGVTQTPRYLIKTRGQQVTLSCSPISGHRSVSWYQQTPGQGLQFLFEYFSETQRNKGNFPGRFSGRQFSNSRSEMNVSTLELGDSALYLCASSPGQGDLTEAFFGQGTRLTVV.

This chain joins TRBV28 and TRBJ2-7; weak D call: TRBD2 (6 bases). Germline V gene lookup returns CDR1 MDHEN and CDR2 SYDVKM. The V end was cut by 8 bases, the J end by 0 bases, with 11 bases between. This CDR3 contains 13 residues. CDR3: CASRDSSSYEQYF. The CDR3 region has the DNA TGTGCCAGCCGGGACTCCAGCTCCTACGAGCAGTACTTC.

V is TRBV9 and J is TRBJ1-2; 8 bases agree with TRBD1. Looked up from germline, CDR1 is SGDLS and CDR2 is YYNGEE. Trimming cost V 4 bases and J 7 bases; bases outside gene matches: 6. This CDR3 spans 13 amino acids. The CDR3 here is CASSSRQGSGYTF. CDR3 sequence (DNA): TGTGCCAGCAGCTCTCGACAGGGGTCTGGCTACACCTTC.

CDR3 region: CASSDTGEKLFF. DNA for the CDR3: TGTGCCAGCAGCGATACAGGGGAAAAACTGTTTTTT. The chain joins TRBV3-1 (or the pseudogene TRBV3-2) to TRBJ1-4, with a weak D call TRBD1 (6 bases). Trimming pared 5 bases from V and 8 bases from J, leaving 9 bases between. Germline lookup yields CDR1 LGHDT and CDR2 YNNKEL (reference sequence). The CDR3 consists of 12 residues.

The chain couples TRBV6-5 to TRBJ1-2; maybe TRBD1 (5 bases). The CDR3 has 14 amino acids. Trimming pared 5 bases from V and 2 bases from J, leaving 12 bases between. Germline V gene lookup returns CDR1 MNHEY and CDR2 SVGAGI. This CDR3 is CASSSPGRNYGYTF. CDR3 nucleotide sequence: TGTGCCAGCAGTAGTCCAGGGCGGAACTATGGCTACACCTTC.

V usage is TRBV6-5 and J usage is TRBJ2-3; the D gene is possibly TRBD1 (6 bases). The length of the CDR3 is 15 residues. V was pared by 8 bases and J by 1 base, with 16 bases between. From germline, CDR1 is MNHEY and CDR2 SVGAGI. CDR3 nucleotide sequence: TGTGCCAGCCTCCATGGGGCAGGGGGCACAGATACGCAGTATTTT. Translated, it gives CASLHGAGGTDTQYF.

The chain carries TRBV6-5 and TRBJ2-1; 7 bases agree with TRBD2. Germline V gives CDR1 MNHEY, CDR2 SVGAGI. V gave up 5 bases and J gave up 6 bases; unmatched junction bases: 10. This CDR3 comprises 15 residues. The CDR3 DNA reads TGTGCCAGCAGTACCCAGCGGGATAGAATCAATGAGCAGTTCTTC. This gives the protein CASSTQRDRINEQFF.

This chain uses TRBV4-2 with TRBJ1-1; D is ambiguous. CDR1 and CDR2 from the germline V gene are LGHNA and YNFKEQ. CDR3 length: 14 residues. Between the trimmed V and J ends, which lost 1 base and 1 base, there was a span of 7 bases. As DNA, the CDR3 is TGTGCCAGCAGCCAAGGAGACACGAACACTGAAGCTTTCTTT. Its protein is CASSQGDTNTEAFF.

The chain joins TRBV24-1 to TRBJ2-1; maybe TRBD2 (5 bases). Germline V lookup: CDR1 KGHDR, CDR2 SFDVKD. Trimming took 2 bases from V and 4 from J, leaving 8 bases between them. The length of the CDR3 is 14 residues. CDR3 in amino acids: CATSDWSGYNEQFF. The DNA of the CDR3 is TGTGCCACCAGTGATTGGAGCGGATACAATGAGCAGTTCTTC.

The chain couples TRBV7-9 to TRBJ2-7, with 8 bases identical to TRBD1. Germline lookup yields CDR1 SEHNR and CDR2 FQNEAQ (reference sequence). The CDR3 has 13 residues. Trimming cost V 3 bases and J 9 bases; bases outside gene matches: 7. CDR3 amino acids: CASSLGQEVGQYF. The CDR3 bases are TGTGCCAGCAGCTTGGGACAGGAGGTCGGGCAGTACTTC.

The CDR3 reads CASSRGGSFSYEQYF. The CDR3, as DNA: TGTGCCAGCTCCCGGGGGGGCAGCTTCTCCTACGAGCAGTACTTC. The rearrangement links TRBV18 to TRBJ2-7; 8 bases map to TRBD2. In germline, CDR1 is KGHSH, CDR2 LQKENI. The CDR3 is 15 amino acids. V shed 6 bases and J 0 bases; nucleotides not matched to a gene: 7. The variable domain in full, completed from reference TRBV18 and TRBJ2-7, reads NAGVMQNPRHLVRRRGQEARLRCSPMKGHSHVYWYRQLPEEGLKFMVYLQKENIIDESGMPKERFSAEFPKEGPSILRIQQVVRGDSAAYFCASSRGGSFSYEQYFGPGTRLTVT.